What follows are 28 T cell receptor beta chains derived from one specimen sequenced in a study of CXCR4 blockade with PD-1 therapy in pancreatic cancer. Libraries were prepared by immunoSEQ multiplex PCR; TCRdb keeps only in-frame clonotypes and omits some of them. The profile shows about 8,100 clones, less than 75% of them singletons. The sequenced sample consisted of tumor tissue. The receptors originated from a human donor with pancreatic ductal adenocarcinoma.

The J gene is TRBJ1-3, the V gene TRBV19; D is unresolved. The CDR3 runs 14 residues. Trimming took off 5 bases at V and 0 bases at J, with 8 bases between the two ends. Per the germline V gene, CDR1 is LNHDA and CDR2 is SQIVND (reference sequence). This CDR3 reads CASSDRSSGNTIYF. CDR3 coding DNA: TGTGCCAGTAGTGACCGAAGCTCTGGAAACACCATATATTTT.

This clone rates as medium-sized. V and J are TRBV6-8 and TRBJ1-6; D may be TRBD1 (5 bases). Germline V gene sequence: CDR1 MNHGY, CDR2 SAAAGT. CDR3 length equals 14 residues. Between the trimmed V and J ends, which lost 2 bases and 4 bases, there was a span of 6 bases. CDR3 nucleotides: TGTGCCAGCAGTTACGGACAATATAATTCACCCCTCCACTTT. Translated: CASSYGQYNSPLHF.

V is TRBV18 and J is TRBJ2-7; D not resolved. Germline V lookup: CDR1 KGHSH, CDR2 LQKENI. CDR3 length equals 13 residues. Trimming cost V 0 bases and J 6 bases, with 9 bases left between them. CDR3 bases: TGTGCCAGCTCACCACCGATTGGCTCCGAGCAGTACTTC. Its translation: CASSPPIGSEQYF. Based on the CDR3 plus reference TRBV18 and TRBJ2-7, the full variable domain is NAGVMQNPRHLVRRRGQEARLRCSPMKGHSHVYWYRQLPEEGLKFMVYLQKENIIDESGMPKERFSAEFPKEGPSILRIQQVVRGDSAAYFCASSPPIGSEQYFGPGTRLTVT.

This clone occurred once. The chain has TRBV18 and TRBJ1-4, with D uncertain. V lost 6 bases and J 6 bases, leaving 17 bases between the germline ends. CDR3 length: 15 amino acids. Germline V gives CDR1 KGHSH, CDR2 LQKENI. CDR3 protein: CASSSGEAAYEKLFF. In nucleotides, the CDR3 is TGTGCCAGCTCGTCGGGTGAGGCAGCGTATGAAAAACTGTTTTTT.

The V and J genes are TRBV19 and TRBJ2-7; 9 bases agree with TRBD1. This CDR3 has 15 amino acids. The germline CDR1 and CDR2 sequences are LNHDA and SQIVND (reference sequence). V gave up 3 bases and J gave up 4 bases; unmatched junction bases: 7. DNA of the CDR3: TGTGCCAGTAGTATCGCCGGGGACAGGGAGTACGAGCAGTACTTC. Protein sequence: CASSIAGDREYEQYF.

Only a few counts were recorded for this clone. J is TRBJ2-1 and V is TRBV30; D perhaps matches TRBD2 (6 bases). This CDR3 spans 16 amino acids. Trimming took off 6 bases at V and 2 bases at J, with 20 bases between the two ends. Germline CDR1 reads GTSNPN; CDR2 reads SVGIG (reference sequence). CDR3 sequence: CACPRMGGGAYNEQFF. CDR3 coding DNA: TGTGCCTGCCCCCGTATGGGAGGCGGCGCCTACAATGAGCAGTTCTTC.

V is TRBV19 and J is TRBJ1-2, with 9 bases identical to TRBD1. This CDR3 comprises 14 residues. The junction had 5 bases not matched to a gene; V was cut back by 3 bases and J by 6 bases. Per the germline V gene, CDR1 is LNHDA and CDR2 is SQIVND (reference sequence). CDR3 nucleotides: TGTGCCAGTAGTATCACCGGGACAGGGCATGGCTACACCTTC. Translation gives CASSITGTGHGYTF.

The chain combines TRBV30 with TRBJ1-6; maybe TRBD1 (5 bases). CDR1 and CDR2 from the germline V gene are GTSNPN and SVGIG (reference sequence). Trimming removed 1 base from V and 10 bases from J, with 17 bases in between. The CDR3 runs to 15 residues. The CDR3 protein is CAWSGNVRVGSPLHF. CDR3 nucleotides: TGTGCCTGGAGTGGAAATGTCAGGGTGGGCTCACCCCTCCACTTT.

The sample holds a few counts of this clone. The V call is TRBV2, the J call TRBJ2-7; no firm D call. V lost 8 bases to trimming and J lost 3 bases, with 11 bases between them. Germline V gives CDR1 SNHLY, CDR2 FYNNEI. CDR3 size: 12 residues. The CDR3: CASETGNYEQYF. In DNA form, the CDR3 reads TGTGCCAGCGAAACGGGTAACTACGAGCAGTACTTC.

V is TRBV19 and J is TRBJ1-4, with 8 nucleotides matching TRBD1. Germline lookup yields CDR1 LNHDA and CDR2 SQIVND (reference sequence). Trimming took 6 bases from V and 7 from J; bases not matched to a gene: 7. The CDR3 runs 14 residues. The CDR3 here is CASSPGTGTEKLFF. DNA of the CDR3: TGTGCCAGTAGCCCCGGGACAGGAACTGAAAAACTGTTTTTT.

The chain uses TRBV1 and TRBJ2-1; the DNA was not used to check the table's D call, TRBD2. TRBV1 is flagged as a pseudogene. The CDR3 sequence is 15 residues long. The CDR3 is CASSQSYSPNNEQFF. CDR3 nucleotides: TGCGCCAGCAGCCAATCGTATAGCCCCAACAATGAGCAGTTCTTC.

This chain connects TRBV18 to TRBJ2-1, with no clear D. V was pared by 1 base and J by 0 bases, with 7 bases between. The CDR3 sequence is 15 residues long. From germline, CDR1 is KGHSH and CDR2 LQKENI. The CDR3 is CASSPLRSSYNEQFF. CDR3 sequence (DNA): TGTGCCAGCTCACCACTTAGGAGCTCCTACAATGAGCAGTTCTTC.

The rearrangement uses TRBV9 and TRBJ2-6; 8 bases map to TRBD1. The CDR3 is 18 residues long. The V segment lost 4 bases and the J segment 4 bases; nucleotides outside the gene matches: 13. Per germline, CDR1 SGDLS and CDR2 YYNGEE. CDR3 region: CASSRGGQGKHGANVLTF. The CDR3 nucleotides read TGTGCCAGCAGCCGAGGCGGACAGGGAAAACACGGGGCCAACGTCCTGACTTTC.

This sequence joins TRBV19 and TRBJ2-7; D is perhaps TRBD2 (6 bases). The ends were cut back, 5 bases at V and 6 bases at J, with 8 bases in the middle. Germline V CDR1 and CDR2: LNHDA, SQIVND (reference sequence). The CDR3 is made up of 11 amino acids. In DNA, the CDR3 is TGTGCCAGTAGTGACGGGAGCGAGCAGTACTTC. Its translation: CASSDGSEQYF.

V and J are TRBV19 and TRBJ2-1, with 8 bases fitting TRBD1. The trim removed 6 bases at V and 6 bases at J, leaving 4 bases unmatched. Germline V gene lookup returns CDR1 LNHDA and CDR2 SQIVND (reference sequence). This CDR3 contains 13 residues. The CDR3 DNA sequence: TGTGCCAGTAGGGCGACAGGGGTCAATGAGCAGTTCTTC. It codes for CASRATGVNEQFF.

V usage is TRBV19 and J usage is TRBJ1-1; perhaps TRBD1 as D (6 bases). The V end was cut by 7 bases, the J end by 1 base, with 13 bases between. The CDR3 runs to 14 residues. Germline-derived CDR1 and CDR2 are LNHDA and SQIVND (reference sequence). In DNA, the CDR3 is TGTGCCAGTACCCTCGGGGGGGCGAACACTGAAGCTTTCTTT. It encodes CASTLGGANTEAFF.

The CDR3 DNA reads TGTGCCAGCTCACCAGGGACAGGGGGCACAGATACGCAGTATTTT. This translates into CASSPGTGGTDTQYF. The chain recombines TRBV18 with TRBJ2-3; TRBD1 agrees at 10 bases. The CDR3 runs to 15 residues. Germline loops: CDR1 KGHSH, CDR2 LQKENI. J lost 1 base, V lost 2 bases, and 0 bases had no gene match.

The rearrangement joins TRBV11-3 to TRBJ2-3; unclear D gene. Germline V gene lookup returns CDR1 SGHNT and CDR2 YENEEA. Trimming cost V 2 bases and J 2 bases, with 8 bases left between them. The CDR3 runs 14 residues. As DNA, the CDR3 is TGTGCCAGCAGCTTAACATTGGCCACAGATACGCAGTATTTT. Translated: CASSLTLATDTQYF. The full variable domain, in which reference TRBV11-3 and TRBJ2-3 provide the parts outside the CDR3, is EAGVVQSPRYKIIEKKQPVAFWCNPISGHNTLYWYLQNLGQGPELLIRYENEEAVDDSQLPKDRFSAERLKGVDSTLKIQPAELGDSAVYLCASSLTLATDTQYFGPGTRLTVL.

This chain uses TRBV18 with TRBJ1-2; no definite D call. V lost 0 bases, J lost 7 bases, and 9 bases lay in between. CDR1 and CDR2 (germline): KGHSH, LQKENI. This CDR3 is built from 13 residues. DNA of the CDR3: TGTGCCAGCTCACCACCGCTGGGAAGTGGCTACACCTTC. This gives the protein CASSPPLGSGYTF.

This sequence joins TRBV19 and TRBJ2-6; no definite D call. Germline lookup yields CDR1 LNHDA and CDR2 SQIVND (reference sequence). CDR3 length: 15 amino acids. The V gene lost 8 bases and the J gene lost 0 bases, with 11 bases spanning the gap. As DNA, the CDR3 is TGTGCCAGTGGGCCCTTAAGCTCTGGGGCCAACGTCCTGACTTTC. Translated: CASGPLSSGANVLTF. Together with reference TRBV19 and TRBJ2-6, the CDR3 gives the full variable domain: DGGITQSPKYLFRKEGQNVTLSCEQNLNHDAMYWYRQDPGQGLRLIYYSQIVNDFQKGDIAEGYSVSREKKESFPLTVTSAQKNPTAFYLCASGPLSSGANVLTFGAGSRLTVL.

This clone was seen a few times. The rearrangement links TRBV19 to TRBJ1-5; 8 nucleotides match TRBD1. CDR1 is LNHDA and CDR2 is SQIVND in the germline V gene (reference sequence). This CDR3 region has 18 residues. J gave up 0 bases and V 8 bases, and 15 bases lay outside the gene matches. The CDR3 sequence is CASHYGTGGTYSNQPQHF. The CDR3 nucleotides are TGTGCCAGTCACTATGGGACAGGTGGCACCTATAGCAATCAGCCCCAGCATTTT.

This chain links TRBV19 with TRBJ1-1; no firm D call. There are 14 residues in the CDR3. V was cut by 3 bases and J by 1 base, with 9 bases left in between. Germline V CDR1 and CDR2: LNHDA, SQIVND (reference sequence). In DNA form, the CDR3 reads TGTGCCAGTAGTATCAGGCCCCCGAACACTGAAGCTTTCTTT. Translated, it gives CASSIRPPNTEAFF. The full variable domain, in which reference TRBV19 and TRBJ1-1 provide the parts outside the CDR3, is DGGITQSPKYLFRKEGQNVTLSCEQNLNHDAMYWYRQDPGQGLRLIYYSQIVNDFQKGDIAEGYSVSREKKESFPLTVTSAQKNPTAFYLCASSIRPPNTEAFFGQGTRLTVV.

The chain combines TRBV19 with TRBJ1-2; D might be TRBD1 (5 bases). Germline loops: CDR1 LNHDA, CDR2 SQIVND (reference sequence). Trimming stripped 4 bases from V and 2 bases from J, with 8 bases between. The CDR3 is 13 amino acids. The CDR3 region is CASSTRENYGYTF. CDR3 DNA: TGTGCCAGTAGTACCAGGGAAAACTATGGCTACACCTTC.

This chain joins TRBV30 and TRBJ1-4; D uncertain. The CDR3 is made up of 14 amino acids. V gave up 0 bases and J gave up 5 bases, with 10 bases separating them. Germline CDR1 reads GTSNPN; CDR2 reads SVGIG (reference sequence). The CDR3 DNA sequence: TGTGCCTGGAGTGTAGTTCCGGGGAATGAAAAACTGTTTTTT. Translating gives CAWSVVPGNEKLFF. The variable domain in full, with the rest retrieved from reference TRBV30 and TRBJ1-4, is SQTIHQWPATLVQPVGSPLSLECTVEGTSNPNLYWYRQAAGRGLQLLFYSVGIGQISSEVPQNLSASRPQDRQFILSSKKLLLSDSGFYLCAWSVVPGNEKLFFGSGTQLSVL.

This clone is a singleton in its sample. The genes are TRBV18 and TRBJ2-7, with D maybe TRBD1 (6 bases). Germline CDR1 reads KGHSH; CDR2 reads LQKENI. The CDR3 consists of 13 residues. Deletions cut 5 bases from V and 2 bases from J, with 10 bases between. The CDR3 nucleotides read TGTGCCAGCTCAACTGGGACAACCTACGAGCAGTACTTC. Its translation is CASSTGTTYEQYF.

A remark on this clone: The junction shows a germline mismatch at one end, possibly a read error. The chain couples TRBV19 to TRBJ2-7; 7 nucleotides line up with TRBD1. CDR1 is LNHDA, CDR2 SQIVND, per germline (reference sequence). This CDR3 is built from 14 residues. The CDR3 DNA reads TGTGCTAGTAGTATAGGGCACAGGGGTTACGAGCAGTACTTC. This codes for CASSIGHRGYEQYF.

The chain is built from TRBV29-1 and TRBJ1-2; 7 nucleotides agree with TRBD1. The germline V gene has CDR1 SQVTM and CDR2 ANQGSEA. CDR3 length: 13 amino acids. V dropped 6 bases and J dropped 4; count of bases not matched to a gene: 8. CDR3 bases: TGCAGCGTGGAACCGGGACAGTCCTATGGCTACACCTTC. Translating gives CSVEPGQSYGYTF.

The genes are TRBV6-9 and TRBJ1-1; tentative D call: TRBD1 (6 bases). CDR1 and CDR2 from the germline V gene are MNHGY and SVAAGI. The V end was cut by 7 bases, the J end by 1 base, with 10 bases between. The CDR3 is 13 residues long. The CDR3 loop is CASNQGWNTEAFF. In DNA form, the CDR3 reads TGTGCCAGCAACCAGGGGTGGAACACTGAAGCTTTCTTT.